The 30 T cell receptor beta chains below all came from one sample that was sequenced in a study of T cells after yellow fever vaccination. In TCRdb, the 5' RACE reads were re-called with MiXCR into one record per CDR3 protein. Found here are around 600,000 distinct CDR3 sequences, 10% to 15% of them singletons; the top ten hold 15%. The sample here was PBMCs, taken on the day of the yellow fever booster vaccination. Every receptor here comes from a man aged 25-45 years who received the YFV17D yellow fever vaccine.

This clonotype turned up a few times. The V and J genes are TRBV18 and TRBJ2-4, with TRBD1 matching over 7 bases. CDR3 length: 17 amino acids. Germline CDR1 and CDR2: KGHSH and LQKENI. The J segment lost 0 bases and the V segment lost 0 bases, leaving 5 bases of the junction unmatched. The CDR3 is CASSPPEGQLAKNIQYF. CDR3 coding DNA: TGTGCCAGCTCACCACCTGAGGGACAGCTAGCCAAAAACATTCAGTACTTC.

The sample holds a few counts of this clonotype. V usage is TRBV20-1 and J usage is TRBJ1-5; TRBD1 might be the D (6 bases). V lost 0 bases and J 5 bases, leaving 14 bases between the germline ends. The CDR3 runs 15 residues. Germline assignment: CDR1 DFQATT and CDR2 SNEGSKA (reference sequence). CDR3 amino acids: CSARDEYRDHQPQHF. CDR3 DNA sequence: TGCAGTGCTAGAGATGAATACAGGGACCATCAGCCCCAGCATTTT.

The V gene is TRBV9, the J gene TRBJ2-7; possibly TRBD2 for D (6 bases). V dropped 4 bases and J dropped 2 bases, with 22 bases sitting between them. Per the germline V gene, CDR1 is SGDLS and CDR2 is YYNGEE. The CDR3 spans 17 residues. This chain's CDR3 is CASSPSGGGTPAYEQYF. The DNA for the CDR3 is TGTGCCAGCAGCCCCTCTGGGGGTGGGACTCCCGCCTACGAGCAGTACTTC.

This clonotype turned up a few times. This sequence joins TRBV28 and TRBJ1-5, with D unclear. The CDR3 consists of 17 residues. Germline CDR1 reads MDHEN; CDR2 reads SYDVKM. Trimming shortened V by 2 bases and J by 0 bases, and 14 bases separated the two germline ends. The CDR3 DNA reads TGTGCCAGCAGTTTACCAGGAGCGGGGTATAGCAATCAGCCCCAGCATTTT. This codes for CASSLPGAGYSNQPQHF.

This clonotype was counted a few times. This chain uses TRBV20-1 with TRBJ1-5, with D possibly matching TRBD1 (6 bases). The CDR3 is made up of 16 amino acids. The germline gives CDR1 DFQATT, CDR2 SNEGSKA (reference sequence). Trimming stripped 2 bases from V and 3 bases from J, with 17 bases between. The CDR3 loop is CSARPRNRDTNQPQHF. CDR3 coding DNA: TGCAGTGCTAGACCCCGGAACAGGGATACCAATCAGCCCCAGCATTTT.

CDR3 nucleotide sequence: TGTGCCAGCAGCTTAGAACCCCGGAGGGGGAATGAAAAACTGTTTTTT. This translates into CASSLEPRRGNEKLFF. The chain has TRBV7-6 and TRBJ1-4; tentative D call: TRBD1 (6 bases). CDR1 is SGHVS, CDR2 FNYEAQ, per germline. The CDR3 totals 16 residues. Trimming removed 1 base at V and 5 bases at J, with 14 bases between.

The sample holds a few counts of this clonotype. CDR3 sequence reads: CASSHSGTGTVYEQYF. The CDR3 bases are TGCGCCAGCAGCCACAGCGGGACCGGGACAGTCTACGAGCAGTACTTC. This rearrangement joins TRBV4-3 to TRBJ2-7; D is possibly TRBD1 or TRBD2 (7 bases each). V lost 3 bases, J lost 3 bases, and 18 bases lay in between. CDR3 length: 16 amino acids. Germline V CDR1 and CDR2: LGHNA, YSLEER.

The V gene is TRBV7-9, the J gene TRBJ2-2, with 9 bases identical to TRBD2. Germline values: CDR1 SEHNR, CDR2 FQNEAQ (reference sequence). Trimming cost V 7 bases and J 4 bases; bases outside gene matches: 10. The CDR3 sequence is 16 residues long. CDR3 coding DNA: TGTGCCAGCACCACCGGGACTAGCTGGTCCACCGGGGAGCTGTTTTTT. Amino acids: CASTTGTSWSTGELFF. The whole variable domain, remainder taken from reference TRBV7-9 and TRBJ2-2, is DTGVSQNPRHKITKRGQNVTFRCDPISEHNRLYWYRQTLGQGPEFLTYFQNEAQLEKSRLLSDRFSAERPKGSFSTLEIQRTEQGDSAMYLCASTTGTSWSTGELFFGEGSRLTVL.

This clonotype was seen more than once but under ten times. The V gene is TRBV12-3 or TRBV12-4, the J gene TRBJ2-3, with 10 nucleotides matching TRBD2. With 6 bases clipped from V and 7 bases from J, the junction kept 4 bases outside the gene matches. The CDR3 sequence is 13 residues long. The CDR3 sequence is CASRLAGDYTQYF. The CDR3 region has the DNA TGTGCCAGCAGGCTAGCGGGGGACTATACGCAGTATTTT.

This clonotype was recorded a few times. In nucleotides, the CDR3 is TGCGCCAGCAGCCACTCGACAGCCCAAGAGACCCAGTACTTC. Translation gives CASSHSTAQETQYF. The J gene is TRBJ2-5, the V gene TRBV5-1; D perhaps matches TRBD1 (5 bases). The CDR3 runs to 14 residues. The V and J ends lost 4 bases and 1 base respectively, with 11 bases between them. The germline V gene encodes CDR1 SGHRS and CDR2 YFSETQ. Variable domain in full (rest from reference TRBV5-1 and TRBJ2-5): KAGVTQTPRYLIKTRGQQVTLSCSPISGHRSVSWYQQTPGQGLQFLFEYFSETQRNKGNFPGRFSGRQFSNSRSEMNVSTLELGDSALYLCASSHSTAQETQYFGPGTRLLVL.

This clonotype was seen more than once but under ten times. This chain links TRBV4-3 with TRBJ2-7; D is possibly TRBD1 (7 bases). V was shortened by 8 bases and J by 1 base, with 15 bases between the two germline ends. The germline gives CDR1 LGHNA, CDR2 YSLEER. There are 14 residues in the CDR3. The CDR3 bases are TGCGCCAGCGGGCGGGACAGTACTTCCTACGAGCAGTACTTC. Protein sequence: CASGRDSTSYEQYF.

V and J are TRBV11-2 and TRBJ2-7, with a tentative D call TRBD1 (5 bases). There are 14 residues in the CDR3. Germline V gene lookup returns CDR1 SGHAT and CDR2 FQNNGV. Trimming cost V 2 bases and J 2 bases, with 10 bases left between them. For the CDR3, the DNA is TGTGCCAGCAGCTTACCGGACAAAGCCTACGAGCAGTACTTC. Amino acid sequence: CASSLPDKAYEQYF. Full variable domain (missing parts from reference TRBV11-2 and TRBJ2-7): EAGVAQSPRYKIIEKRQSVAFWCNPISGHATLYWYQQILGQGPKLLIQFQNNGVVDDSQLPKDRFSAERLKGVDSTLKIQPAKLEDSAVYLCASSLPDKAYEQYFGPGTRLTVT.

The chain carries TRBV20-1 and TRBJ2-1; D perhaps matches TRBD2 (5 bases). CDR3 size: 14 residues. Trimming took off 5 bases at V and 4 bases at J, with 15 bases between the two ends. Germline assignment: CDR1 DFQATT and CDR2 SNEGSKA (reference sequence). For the CDR3, the DNA is TGCAGTGCTCCAAAACCGACGGGATACAATGAGCAGTTCTTC. This encodes CSAPKPTGYNEQFF.

This clonotype was seen a handful of times. The genes are TRBV27 and TRBJ2-5; tentatively, D is TRBD2 (6 bases). Germline CDR1 MNHEY, CDR2 SMNVEV (reference sequence). V was pared by 5 bases and J by 0 bases, with 10 bases between. This CDR3 region has 14 residues. The CDR3 DNA reads TGTGCCAGCAGTACCCGGGACTACCAAGAGACCCAGTACTTC. Residues: CASSTRDYQETQYF.

The gene calls are TRBV15 and TRBJ2-7; D is perhaps TRBD1 or TRBD2 (6 bases each). This CDR3 has 15 residues. Looked up from germline, CDR1 is LNHNV and CDR2 is YYDKDF (reference sequence). Trimming took off 0 bases at V and 1 base at J, with 10 bases between the two ends. CDR3 in amino acids: CATSREGGLSYEQYF. CDR3 coding DNA: TGTGCCACCAGCAGAGAAGGGGGACTTTCCTACGAGCAGTACTTC.

This clonotype has only a few counts. The chain links TRBV29-1 to TRBJ2-5; TRBD1 matches 8 bases. V gave up 3 bases and J gave up 7 bases; unmatched junction bases: 7. Germline V gene sequence: CDR1 SQVTM, CDR2 ANQGSEA. The CDR3 is 13 residues long. The CDR3 bases are TGCAGCGTTGACCAGACAGGGGTCGCGACCCAGTACTTC. Translation gives CSVDQTGVATQYF.

The J gene is TRBJ2-7, the V gene TRBV29-1; tentatively, D is TRBD1 (6 bases). In germline, CDR1 is SQVTM, CDR2 ANQGSEA. The length of the CDR3 is 12 residues. The CDR3 reads CLGALCGHEQYF. CDR3 bases: TGCTTGGGGGCCTTGTGTGGACACGAGCAGTACTTC.

The CDR3 spells CASSTRTGGYGYTF. In nucleotides, the CDR3 is TGTGCCAGCAGCACCCGGACAGGGGGGTATGGCTACACCTTC. This chain joins TRBV11-1 and TRBJ1-2; 10 bases line up with TRBD1. CDR1 and CDR2 from the germline V gene are SGHAT and FQDESV (reference sequence). The CDR3 length is 14 residues. V shed 5 bases, J shed 5 bases, and the junction held 5 bases outside the gene matches.

The chain uses TRBV23-1 and TRBJ2-7, with 10 bases lining up with TRBD2. Being an ORF, TRBV23-1 has a function that is uncertain. Trimming cost V 4 bases and J 0 bases; bases outside gene matches: 6. The CDR3 extends over 16 amino acids. The CDR3, as DNA: TGCGCCAGCAGTCGACTAGCGGGCATGCCCTCCTACGAGCAGTACTTC. This gives the protein CASSRLAGMPSYEQYF.

J is TRBJ1-5 and V is TRBV19; 8 bases match TRBD1. The germline gives CDR1 LNHDA, CDR2 SQIVND (reference sequence). Unmatched junction bases numbered 8, after V lost 1 base and J lost 3 bases. This CDR3 is 17 amino acids long. Written as DNA, the CDR3 is TGTGCCAGTAGTATAGGATTTCGACAGGGGAACAATCAGCCCCAGCATTTT. Encoded protein: CASSIGFRQGNNQPQHF.

This clonotype was seen ten or more times. V gene TRBV6-2 or TRBV6-3 combines with J gene TRBJ2-7; D remains ambiguous. Trimming left V 0 bases short and J 0 bases short, with 0 bases between. Germline V lookup: CDR1 MNHEY, CDR2 SVGEGT. This CDR3 spans 12 amino acids. The CDR3 nucleotides are TGTGCCAGCAGTTACTCCTCCTACGAGCAGTACTTC. This encodes CASSYSSYEQYF.

The J gene is TRBJ2-3, the V gene TRBV10-3, with D unclear. CDR3 length equals 16 residues. The germline CDR1 and CDR2 sequences are ENHRY and SYGVKD. Trimming stripped 1 base from V and 0 bases from J, with 11 bases between. The chain's CDR3 is CAISEFVYASTDTQYF. CDR3 coding DNA: TGTGCCATCAGTGAGTTTGTCTACGCCAGCACAGATACGCAGTATTTT.

V usage is TRBV27 and J usage is TRBJ2-5, with TRBD2 identical over 9 bases. Looked up from germline, CDR1 is MNHEY and CDR2 is SMNVEV (reference sequence). J gave up 5 bases and V 4 bases, and 5 bases lay outside the gene matches. The CDR3 has 14 residues. The chain's CDR3 is CASSWGAGGETQYF. The CDR3 DNA reads as TGTGCCAGCAGTTGGGGAGCGGGGGGTGAGACCCAGTACTTC.

The chain is built from TRBV25-1 and TRBJ2-1; D perhaps matches TRBD2 (6 bases). The CDR3 has 14 residues. V was pared by 5 bases and J by 7 bases, with 15 bases between. Germline V gene sequence: CDR1 MGHDK, CDR2 SYGVNS. CDR3 sequence: CASSLPGLQNEQFF. The CDR3 region has the DNA TGTGCCAGCAGTCTCCCCGGACTACAGAATGAGCAGTTCTTC.

Notes on this clonotype: Just one base apart from a much larger clone, this may be a read error. V gene TRBV30 combines with J gene TRBJ2-7, with D unresolved. V was shortened by 3 bases and J by 4 bases, with 13 bases between the two germline ends. The CDR3 sequence is 13 residues long. Germline V lookup: CDR1 GTSNPN, CDR2 SVGIG (reference sequence). For the CDR3, the DNA is TGTGCCTGGAGACCCCCGGGCGAATACGAGCAGTACTTC. It is translated as CAWRPPGEYEQYF.

This clonotype occurred a few times. The chain has TRBV18 and TRBJ2-1; D perhaps matches TRBD1 (6 bases). The V end was cut by 4 bases, the J end by 6 bases, with 28 bases between. Germline V gene lookup returns CDR1 KGHSH and CDR2 LQKENI. This CDR3 is built from 19 residues. CDR3 in amino acids: CASSRPRDTGLIGANEQFF. In nucleotides, the CDR3 is TGTGCCAGCTCACGGCCCCGGGACACCGGACTCATTGGGGCCAATGAGCAGTTCTTC. The complete variable domain, with remaining parts taken from reference TRBV18 and TRBJ2-1, reads NAGVMQNPRHLVRRRGQEARLRCSPMKGHSHVYWYRQLPEEGLKFMVYLQKENIIDESGMPKERFSAEFPKEGPSILRIQQVVRGDSAAYFCASSRPRDTGLIGANEQFFGPGTRLTVL.

The gene calls are TRBV11-1 and TRBJ2-1; D is uncertain. CDR1 is SGHAT and CDR2 is FQDESV in the germline V gene (reference sequence). This CDR3 has 18 residues. The germline V and J ends were trimmed by 8 bases and 0 bases, with 23 bases remaining between them. The CDR3, as DNA: TGTGCCAGCCTGGACCCGGGCTCCCTTATAAGCTCCTACAATGAGCAGTTCTTC. Protein sequence: CASLDPGSLISSYNEQFF.

The chain combines TRBV6-2 or TRBV6-3 with TRBJ2-1, with D perhaps assigned TRBD1 or TRBD2 (6 bases each). Germline V gene sequence: CDR1 MNHEY, CDR2 SVGEGT. The V and J ends lost 3 bases and 7 bases respectively, with 16 bases between them. The CDR3 is made up of 15 amino acids. The CDR3 reads CASSYEGGSLNEQFF. The CDR3 nucleotides read TGTGCCAGCAGTTATGAAGGGGGGAGTTTGAATGAGCAGTTCTTC.

This rearrangement joins TRBV3-1 to TRBJ2-3; 10 bases match TRBD2. Germline loops: CDR1 LGHDT, CDR2 YNNKEL (reference sequence). This CDR3 comprises 16 residues. V shed 6 bases, J shed 3 bases, and the junction held 9 bases outside the gene matches. The CDR3 DNA reads TGTGCCAGCAGTGCGGCTAGCGGGAGTGGAACAGATACGCAGTATTTT. Its translation is CASSAASGSGTDTQYF.

This chain links TRBV3-1 with TRBJ2-7, with D uncertain. Germline V gene data show CDR1 as LGHDT and CDR2 as YNNKEL (reference sequence). V dropped 5 bases and J dropped 0 bases, with 11 bases sitting between them. CDR3 length: 14 residues. CDR3: CASSNSPGSYEQYF. CDR3 in DNA: TGTGCCAGCAGCAATAGTCCAGGCTCCTACGAGCAGTACTTC.